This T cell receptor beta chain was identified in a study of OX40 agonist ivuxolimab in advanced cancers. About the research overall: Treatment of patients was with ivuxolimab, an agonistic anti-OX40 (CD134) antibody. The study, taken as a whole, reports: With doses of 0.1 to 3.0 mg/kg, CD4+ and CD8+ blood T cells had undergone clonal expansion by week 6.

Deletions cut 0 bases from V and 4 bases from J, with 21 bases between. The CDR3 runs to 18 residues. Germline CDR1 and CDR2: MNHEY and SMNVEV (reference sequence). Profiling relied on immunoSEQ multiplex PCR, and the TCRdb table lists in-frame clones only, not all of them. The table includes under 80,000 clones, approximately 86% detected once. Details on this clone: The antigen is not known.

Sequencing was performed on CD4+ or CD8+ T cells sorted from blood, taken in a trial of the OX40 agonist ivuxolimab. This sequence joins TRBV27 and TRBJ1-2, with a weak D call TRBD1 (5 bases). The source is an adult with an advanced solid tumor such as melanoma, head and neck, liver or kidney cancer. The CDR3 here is CASSLSVSGLGTVYGYTF. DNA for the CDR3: TGTGCCAGCAGTTTATCGGTATCGGGGCTGGGGACCGTCTATGGCTACACCTTC.